This T cell receptor beta chain was recovered during a study of beta chain features in type 1 diabetes. The study, taken as a whole, reports: There was a moderate but significant shortening of TCRB CDR3s in all four CD4+ subsets of Type 1 diabetes patients.

The investigators reverse transcribed all of the isolated RNA, so they sequenced expressed TCRB transcripts. Libraries were prepared by immunoSEQ multiplex PCR; TCRdb keeps only in-frame clonotypes and omits some of them. Of 93,000 or so clones listed, approximately 30% are singletons. Donors underwent one heparinised blood draw, 100 to 150 mL on average. About this clone: The antigen remains unidentified.

The CDR3 has 15 residues. Per germline, CDR1 SGHVS and CDR2 FQNEAQ. Trimming took 6 bases from V and 0 from J, leaving 9 bases between them. V usage is TRBV7-8 and J usage is TRBJ2-6, with unresolved D. The origin of this receptor is a woman aged 18-29 years with type 1 diabetes. What was sequenced was central memory CD4+ T cells from blood. The DNA for the CDR3 is TGTGCCAGCAGTGCCACAGACTCTGGGGCCAACGTCCTGACTTTC. It translates to CASSATDSGANVLTF.